This T cell receptor beta chain was documented in a study of T-cell reconstitution after alpha-beta-depleted transplantation in children. In the case of this clonotype: One end of the junction is discordant with germline, which a read error may explain.

As it was prepared, the TCRbeta library received unique molecular identifiers. TCRdb fed the PCR reads into MiXCR, producing one record per CDR3 protein. The sample has about 640,000 distinct CDR3 sequences, 16% seen once. Material: PBMCs from the stem cell graft donor, obtained from the stem cell graft. The receptor was isolated from a human donor who donated a stem cell graft to a child with acute myeloid leukemia.

CDR3 coding DNA: TGCAGCGTTGTCCTGGGGAGCTCTGGGGCCAACGTCCTGAATTTC. As protein: CSVVLGSSGANVLNF. The chain has TRBV29-1 and TRBJ2-6; possibly TRBD1 or TRBD2 for D (5 bases each). The CDR3 has 15 amino acids. Looked up from germline, CDR1 is SQVTM and CDR2 is ANQGSEA.